Sequencing of this T cell receptor beta chain was carried out in a study of patients and donors after allogeneic stem cell transplantation. TCRdb used MiXCR to reprocess the RT-PCR reads, holding one entry per CDR3 protein. The data contain around 150,000 distinct CDR3 sequences, about a third of them singletons. This clonotype occurred a few times. Trimming took off 1 base at V and 4 bases at J, with 7 bases between the two ends. CDR3 length: 13 amino acids. The sequence was collected from a human donor who was either an allogeneic HSCT recipient or a stem cell or donor lymphocyte infusion donor (not recorded which). It is not recorded whose cells these are; they may come from a transplant donor. Sequenced: blood, either unsorted or a sorted T cell fraction (not recorded which). This rearrangement joins TRBV12-3 or TRBV12-4 to TRBJ1-2, with D uncertain. The CDR3 loop reads CASSLEGTYGYTF. CDR3 coding DNA: TGTGCCAGCAGTTTAGAGGGTACCTATGGCTACACCTTC.